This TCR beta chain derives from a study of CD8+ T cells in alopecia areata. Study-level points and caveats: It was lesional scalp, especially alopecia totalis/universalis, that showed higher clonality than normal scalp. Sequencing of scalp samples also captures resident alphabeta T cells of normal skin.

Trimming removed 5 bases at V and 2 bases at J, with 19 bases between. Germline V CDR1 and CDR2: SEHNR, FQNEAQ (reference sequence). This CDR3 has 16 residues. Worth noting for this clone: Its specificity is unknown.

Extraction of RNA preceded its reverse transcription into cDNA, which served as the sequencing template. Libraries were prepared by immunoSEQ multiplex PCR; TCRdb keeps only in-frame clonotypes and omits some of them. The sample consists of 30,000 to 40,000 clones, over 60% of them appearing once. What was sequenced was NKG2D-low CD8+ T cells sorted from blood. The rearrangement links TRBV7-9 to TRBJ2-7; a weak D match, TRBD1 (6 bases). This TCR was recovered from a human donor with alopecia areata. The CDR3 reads CASSLVRSGAPYEQYF. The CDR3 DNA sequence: TGTGCCAGCAGCCTAGTTCGTTCAGGGGCCCCCTACGAGCAGTACTTC.